The 17 T cell receptor beta chains below come from one sample, sequenced in a study of blood T cell repertoires in COVID-19. Clones were read by immunoSEQ multiplex PCR, and TCRdb kept only the in-frame ones, dropping some. The repertoire holds tens of thousands of clones, with roughly 80% as singletons. The sample consisted of peripheral blood. The receptors shown here come from a man in his sixties or seventies with acute or convalescent COVID-19.

The CDR3 region has the DNA TGTGCCAGCAGTTTATCGGGCTCGGGGGGCTACACCTTC. As protein: CASSLSGSGGYTF. V gene TRBV27 combines with J gene TRBJ1-2; D unresolved. CDR1 and CDR2 (germline): MNHEY, SMNVEV (reference sequence). This CDR3 spans 13 amino acids. V shed 0 bases and J shed 8 bases, with 10 bases lying between them.

This clone was counted between two and nine times. The gene calls are TRBV18 and TRBJ1-1, with D tentatively TRBD1 (5 bases). Germline V gene lookup returns CDR1 KGHSH and CDR2 LQKENI. This CDR3 comprises 14 residues. The V and J ends lost 6 bases and 0 bases respectively, with 11 bases between them. The DNA for the CDR3 is TGTGCCAGCTCGCGGACAAATTTGAACACTGAAGCTTTCTTT. It specifies CASSRTNLNTEAFF.

The chain has TRBV7-2 and TRBJ2-1; D not certain. CDR3 length equals 15 residues. Germline lookup yields CDR1 SGHTA and CDR2 FQGNSA. The ends were cut back, 1 base at V and 8 bases at J, with 15 bases in the middle. CDR3 sequence reads: CASSLDPHGRDEQFF. Written as DNA, the CDR3 is TGTGCCAGCAGCTTAGATCCCCATGGTCGCGATGAGCAGTTCTTC.

The genes are TRBV7-2 and TRBJ1-2; a weak D match, TRBD1 (5 bases). Germline-derived CDR1 and CDR2 are SGHTA and FQGNSA. The CDR3 has 13 amino acids. Deletions cut 4 bases from V and 6 bases from J, with 12 bases between. The CDR3 DNA is TGTGCCAGCAGCTCCGTGGGGGGTAATGGCTACACCTTC. Protein sequence: CASSSVGGNGYTF.

The chain is built from TRBV7-2 and TRBJ2-7, with TRBD2 matching over 9 bases. Germline V gene sequence: CDR1 SGHTA, CDR2 FQGNSA. This CDR3 has 15 amino acids. With 5 bases clipped from V and 9 bases from J, the junction kept 14 bases outside the gene matches. CDR3 DNA sequence: TGTGCCAGCAGCCGCAGTGTGGCTAGCGGGGTTGTGCAGTACTTC. Translating gives CASSRSVASGVVQYF.

V usage is TRBV24-1 and J usage is TRBJ2-3; D perhaps matches TRBD2 (5 bases). The germline V and J ends were trimmed by 9 bases and 6 bases, with 12 bases remaining between them. Germline V lookup: CDR1 KGHDR, CDR2 SFDVKD. The CDR3 is 12 amino acids. The CDR3 protein is CATSKGSDTQYF. Here the CDR3 DNA reads TGTGCCACCTCAAAAGGGAGCGATACGCAGTATTTT.

The chain joins TRBV5-6 to TRBJ1-2; 8 bases agree with TRBD1. The CDR3 covers 13 residues. V lost 2 bases to trimming and J lost 4 bases; unmatched junction nucleotides: 1. Germline CDR1 is SGHDT and CDR2 is YYEEEE. CDR3 sequence (DNA): TGTGCCAGCAGCTTACAGGGGGGCTATGGCTACACCTTC. This encodes CASSLQGGYGYTF.

V is TRBV18 and J is TRBJ2-3, with TRBD1 matching 10 bases. Trimming took 5 bases from V and 4 from J; bases not matched to a gene: 9. Looked up from germline, CDR1 is KGHSH and CDR2 is LQKENI. CDR3 length equals 16 residues. The CDR3 DNA is TGTGCCAGCTCATTCCCGACAGGGGGCGATCCAGATACGCAGTATTTT. It encodes CASSFPTGGDPDTQYF.

The rearrangement uses TRBV13 and TRBJ2-1, with 9 bases aligning to TRBD1. Germline V lookup: CDR1 PRHDT, CDR2 FYEKMQ (reference sequence). This CDR3 has 16 residues. V was clipped by 5 bases and J by 5 bases; unmatched bases: 10. CDR3: CASSRTPGQGDNEQFF. CDR3 nucleotide sequence: TGTGCCAGCAGCCGCACACCGGGACAGGGTGACAATGAGCAGTTCTTC.

V and J are TRBV5-4 and TRBJ1-5, with D hard to call. The CDR3 is 15 amino acids. CDR1 and CDR2 (germline): SGHNT, YYREEE (reference sequence). V shed 0 bases and J shed 1 base, with 8 bases lying between them. CDR3 region: CASSLDGASNQPQHF. In nucleotides, the CDR3 is TGTGCCAGCAGCTTGGATGGAGCGAGCAATCAGCCCCAGCATTTT.

The CDR3 loop reads CASSLPLPDRGRPNLNTEAFF. CDR3 sequence (DNA): TGCGCCAGCAGCTTGCCACTCCCGGACAGGGGGCGACCTAATCTGAACACTGAAGCTTTCTTT. This chain links TRBV5-1 with TRBJ1-1; 11 bases map to TRBD1. CDR1 and CDR2 from the germline V gene are SGHRS and YFSETQ. Trimming removed 1 base from V and 0 bases from J; junction bases left unmatched: 17. The CDR3 loop spans 21 amino acids. Together with reference TRBV5-1 and TRBJ1-1, the CDR3 gives the full variable domain: KAGVTQTPRYLIKTRGQQVTLSCSPISGHRSVSWYQQTPGQGLQFLFEYFSETQRNKGNFPGRFSGRQFSNSRSEMNVSTLELGDSALYLCASSLPLPDRGRPNLNTEAFFGQGTRLTVV.

The chain combines TRBV7-2 with TRBJ2-7, with D possibly TRBD1 on 6 matching bases. V was clipped by 5 bases and J by 7 bases, with 21 bases between them. Germline CDR1 reads SGHTA; CDR2 reads FQGNSA. The CDR3 totals 15 residues. The CDR3 sequence is CASSRQAEVSTEQYF. The CDR3 nucleotides are TGTGCCAGCAGCAGACAGGCCGAAGTATCTACGGAGCAGTACTTC.

This clone counts as medium-sized (0.01 to 0.1%). The chain joins TRBV27 to TRBJ1-6; TRBD1 might be the D (6 bases). This CDR3 is built from 15 residues. Germline V gives CDR1 MNHEY, CDR2 SMNVEV (reference sequence). The V end was cut by 6 bases, the J end by 7 bases, with 16 bases between. Here the CDR3 reads CASSSGGGGNSPLHF. CDR3 nucleotides: TGTGCCAGCAGCTCTGGGGGGGGCGGGAATTCACCCCTCCACTTT.

The CDR3 DNA follows: TGCGCCAGCAGCCAAGATAGGGACAGATATGGCTACACCTTC. This codes for CASSQDRDRYGYTF. The J gene is TRBJ1-2, the V gene TRBV4-3, with 7 bases that match TRBD1. CDR1 and CDR2 from the germline V gene are LGHNA and YSLEER. CDR3 size: 14 residues. J lost 5 bases, V lost 0 bases, and 3 bases had no gene match.

The CDR3 spells CASSKQGWTEAFF. DNA of the CDR3: TGTGCCAGTAGTAAACAGGGATGGACTGAAGCTTTCTTT. The chain uses TRBV19 and TRBJ1-1, with a tentative D call TRBD1 (6 bases). The germline V and J ends were trimmed by 4 bases and 5 bases, with 11 bases remaining between them. Germline CDR1 is LNHDA and CDR2 is SQIVND (reference sequence). The CDR3 runs 13 residues.

The J gene is TRBJ2-2, the V gene TRBV2; tentatively, D is TRBD2 (6 bases). The germline V and J ends were trimmed by 9 bases and 6 bases, with 17 bases remaining between them. This CDR3 is 14 amino acids long. Germline values: CDR1 SNHLY, CDR2 FYNNEI. The CDR3 DNA follows: TGTGCCAGTAGACTAGTCGGAGGTGCCGGGGAGCTGTTTTTT. Translated: CASRLVGGAGELFF. The complete variable domain, with remaining parts taken from reference TRBV2 and TRBJ2-2, reads EPEVTQTPSHQVTQMGQEVILRCVPISNHLYFYWYRQILGQKVEFLVSFYNNEISEKSEIFDDQFSVERPDGSNFTLKIRSTKLEDSAMYFCASRLVGGAGELFFGEGSRLTVL.

This clone is medium-sized. V usage is TRBV19 and J usage is TRBJ1-5; 7 nucleotides line up with TRBD1. This CDR3 is built from 14 residues. Germline CDR1 reads LNHDA; CDR2 reads SQIVND (reference sequence). V was pared by 7 bases and J by 6 bases, with 9 bases of the junction left unmatched. The CDR3 sequence: CASKGQGVIQPQHF. The CDR3 bases are TGTGCCAGTAAGGGGCAGGGGGTAATTCAGCCCCAGCATTTT.